The present T cell receptor beta chain was sequenced within a study of patients with pleural tuberculosis (dated by TCRdb to the mid-2010s). The CDR3 numbers 12 residues from cysteine through phenylalanine. Only the CDR3 DNA stays, 36 bases, in frame from base 1. Based on the germline V gene, the CDR1 and CDR2 sequences are SGHAT and FQNNGV. V is clipped by 0 bases and J by 5 bases, and the sequence between their germline boundaries is 4 bases long. The sequencer was an Illumina Genome Analyzer IIx. TCRdb reprocessing: public reads trimmed at Q25 with fastp, clones called with MiXCR, in-frame beta chains kept. Each CDR3 protein appears once, grouped with its most common genes and DNA. This sample gives around 49,000 distinct CDR3 sequences in total; 7.3% of them show up just once. The top ten hold 15% to 20% of the sample. As regards this clonotype: This receptor's antigen is unknown. Per-nucleotide qualities are absent, and no much larger clonotype sits a single base away.

The sequence joins TRBV11-2 to TRBJ1-1; there is no confident call for the D gene. The TCR was taken from a human donor with pleural tuberculosis. CDR3 loop: CASSLEVTEAFF. The DNA sequence is TGTGCCAGCAGCTTAGAGGTGACTGAAGCTTTCTTT.